The 3 T cell receptor beta chains below all came from one sample that was sequenced in a study of blood T cell repertoires in COVID-19. Sequencing used immunoSEQ multiplex PCR; TCRdb keeps in-frame clones, though not all of them. Of approximately 170,000 clones detected, 70% to 90% appear once; the ten largest clones hold 6.9%. The sequenced sample was peripheral blood. The receptors shown here come from a man of 80 years or more with COVID-19, enrolled during active disease.

The CDR3 DNA sequence: TGTGCCAGCAGTCGACAGGAAACTCAGCCCCAGCATTTT. This codes for CASSRQETQPQHF. The chain uses TRBV6-2 or TRBV6-3 and TRBJ1-5, with D possibly being TRBD1 (6 bases). Germline loops: CDR1 MNHEY, CDR2 SVGEGT. Trimming shortened V by 5 bases and J by 6 bases, and 11 bases separated the two germline ends. CDR3 length equals 13 residues.

The chain recombines TRBV7-9 with TRBJ1-5; the D gene is possibly TRBD1 (6 bases). Trimming took off 1 base at V and 10 bases at J, with 17 bases between the two ends. From germline, CDR1 is SEHNR and CDR2 FQNEAQ (reference sequence). There are 15 residues in the CDR3. The CDR3 protein is CASSLEGTQLSPQHF. The CDR3 DNA sequence: TGTGCCAGCAGCTTAGAAGGGACACAGCTAAGTCCCCAGCATTTT.

This sequence joins TRBV20-1 and TRBJ1-6; 9 nucleotides match TRBD1. Germline CDR1 DFQATT, CDR2 SNEGSKA (reference sequence). This CDR3 is 15 amino acids long. Trimming cost V 3 bases and J 5 bases; bases outside gene matches: 5. The CDR3 is CSASTGGINNSPLHF. The CDR3 region has the DNA TGCAGTGCTAGTACAGGGGGCATCAATAATTCACCCCTCCACTTT.